Below are 3 T cell receptor beta chains sequenced from a single sample in a study of T cell changes during pregnancy in multiple sclerosis (dated by TCRdb to about 2019). Libraries were made using the immunoSEQ multiplex PCR assay. In TCRdb, the immuneACCESS table is reduced to in-frame sequences with V and J assigned. These tables do not hold every clone; where another copy was compared, an unresolved V gene accounts for under half, and the others remain unexplained. Here the sample has 55,000 to 65,000 clones; roughly nine tenths occur a single time. The ten largest clones take up approximately 3% of the sample. The sequencing used peripheral blood, collected in the first trimester of pregnancy. The source of these receptors is a female donor in good health, enrolled as a control in a pregnancy study.

Only a few counts were recorded for this clone. This sequence joins TRBV14 and TRBJ1-1; 7 bases line up with TRBD1. The CDR3 covers 15 residues. V dropped 3 bases and J dropped 3; count of bases not matched to a gene: 7. Germline-derived CDR1 and CDR2 are SGHDN and FVKESK. This CDR3 is CASSHRQGTDTEAFF. In nucleotides, the CDR3 is TGTGCCAGCAGCCATCGACAGGGTACGGACACTGAAGCTTTCTTT.

As DNA, the CDR3 is TGTGCCAGCTCACAGAGTAGCGGCCCTGAGCCGGGCTACACCTTC. Its protein product is CASSQSSGPEPGYTF. This chain joins TRBV18 and TRBJ1-2; no definite D call. V was cut by 4 bases and J by 8 bases, with 20 bases left in between. There are 15 residues in the CDR3. Germline V gene sequence: CDR1 KGHSH, CDR2 LQKENI. The variable domain in full, with the rest retrieved from reference TRBV18 and TRBJ1-2, is NAGVMQNPRHLVRRRGQEARLRCSPMKGHSHVYWYRQLPEEGLKFMVYLQKENIIDESGMPKERFSAEFPKEGPSILRIQQVVRGDSAAYFCASSQSSGPEPGYTFGSGTRLTVV.

The chain combines TRBV13 with TRBJ2-2; a weak D match, TRBD1 (6 bases). Trimming removed 0 bases at V and 0 bases at J, with 8 bases between. The CDR3 is 16 amino acids. CDR1 and CDR2 (germline): PRHDT, FYEKMQ (reference sequence). The CDR3 is CASSLGGTTNTGELFF. The CDR3 DNA follows: TGTGCCAGCAGCTTAGGCGGGACAACGAACACCGGGGAGCTGTTTTTT.